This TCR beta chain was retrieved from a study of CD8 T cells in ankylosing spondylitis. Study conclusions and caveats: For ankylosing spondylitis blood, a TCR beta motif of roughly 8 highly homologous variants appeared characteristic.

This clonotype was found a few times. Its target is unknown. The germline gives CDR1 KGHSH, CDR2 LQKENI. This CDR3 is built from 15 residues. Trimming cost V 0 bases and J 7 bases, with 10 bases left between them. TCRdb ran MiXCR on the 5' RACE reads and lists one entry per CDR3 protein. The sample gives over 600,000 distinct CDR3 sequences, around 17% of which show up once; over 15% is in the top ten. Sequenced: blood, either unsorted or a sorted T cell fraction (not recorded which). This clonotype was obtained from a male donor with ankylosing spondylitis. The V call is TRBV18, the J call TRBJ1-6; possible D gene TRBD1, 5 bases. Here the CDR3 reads CASSPPGGENSPLHF. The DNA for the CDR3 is TGTGCCAGCTCACCACCGGGGGGGGAAAATTCACCCCTCCACTTT. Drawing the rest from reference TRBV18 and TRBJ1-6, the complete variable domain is NAGVMQNPRHLVRRRGQEARLRCSPMKGHSHVYWYRQLPEEGLKFMVYLQKENIIDESGMPKERFSAEFPKEGPSILRIQQVVRGDSAAYFCASSPPGGENSPLHFGNGTRLTVT.